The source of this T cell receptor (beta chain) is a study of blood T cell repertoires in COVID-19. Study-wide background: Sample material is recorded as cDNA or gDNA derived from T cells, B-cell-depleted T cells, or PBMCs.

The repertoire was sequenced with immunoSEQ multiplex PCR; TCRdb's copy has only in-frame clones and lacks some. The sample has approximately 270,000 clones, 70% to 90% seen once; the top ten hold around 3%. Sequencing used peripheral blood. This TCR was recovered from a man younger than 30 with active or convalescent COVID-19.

CDR3 sequence (DNA): TGTGCCAGCAGTCCATCCGGACAGGGGGCTCACAATGAGCAGTTCTTC. Amino acid sequence: CASSPSGQGAHNEQFF. This chain connects TRBV28 to TRBJ2-1; 11 positions agree with TRBD1. CDR1 and CDR2 (germline): MDHEN, SYDVKM. Trimming at V came to 5 bases and at J to 5 bases, leaving 8 bases not matched to a gene. The CDR3 consists of 16 residues.